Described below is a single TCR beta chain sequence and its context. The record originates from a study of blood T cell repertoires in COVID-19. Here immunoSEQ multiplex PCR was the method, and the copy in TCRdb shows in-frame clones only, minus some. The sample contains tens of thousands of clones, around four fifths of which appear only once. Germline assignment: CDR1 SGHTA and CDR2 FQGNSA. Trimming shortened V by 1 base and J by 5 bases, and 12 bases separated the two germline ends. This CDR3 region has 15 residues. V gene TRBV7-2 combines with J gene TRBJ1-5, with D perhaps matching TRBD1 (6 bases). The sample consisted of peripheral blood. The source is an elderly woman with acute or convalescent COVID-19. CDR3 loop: CASSLVLGADQPQHF. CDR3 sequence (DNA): TGTGCCAGCAGCTTAGTATTGGGGGCAGATCAGCCCCAGCATTTT.